One and the same sample provided the 17 T cell receptor beta chains below, sequenced in a study of T cell changes during pregnancy in multiple sclerosis. Produced via immunoSEQ multiplex PCR; TCRdb's table is partial and in-frame only. Of approximately 92,000 clones in the sample, around 94% were seen once. Specimen: peripheral blood, collected in the first trimester of pregnancy. The receptor source for this set is a female donor with multiple sclerosis, enrolled in a pregnancy study.

The rearrangement joins TRBV6-1 to TRBJ2-3; the D gene is possibly TRBD2 (6 bases). The CDR3 consists of 13 residues. V was trimmed by 6 bases and J by 2 bases, leaving 9 bases between them. CDR1 MNHNS and CDR2 SASEGT come from the germline V gene. DNA for the CDR3: TGTGCCAGCAGCCCTAGCGCCACAGATACGCAGTATTTT. Translating it yields CASSPSATDTQYF.

In the case of this clone: The same CDR3 is also encoded by other DNA sequences in this sample. The V gene is TRBV7-9, the J gene TRBJ1-1; D might be TRBD1 (5 bases). Germline-derived CDR1 and CDR2 are SEHNR and FQNEAQ (reference sequence). The V and J ends lost 1 base and 5 bases respectively, with 11 bases between them. CDR3 length: 14 residues. The DNA for the CDR3 is TGTGCCAGCAGCTTAGGGCAGGGTTTAACTGAAGCTTTCTTT. It encodes CASSLGQGLTEAFF. The full variable domain, with the rest looked up from reference TRBV7-9 and TRBJ1-1, is DTGVSQNPRHKITKRGQNVTFRCDPISEHNRLYWYRQTLGQGPEFLTYFQNEAQLEKSRLLSDRFSAERPKGSFSTLEIQRTEQGDSAMYLCASSLGQGLTEAFFGQGTRLTVV.

The CDR3 DNA reads TGTGCCTGGAGTCGCAGTTCGACAAGGGGAACTGGAAACACCATATATTTT. Amino acids: CAWSRSSTRGTGNTIYF. The chain carries TRBV30 and TRBJ1-3; perhaps TRBD1 as D (5 bases). CDR1 and CDR2 (germline): GTSNPN, SVGIG (reference sequence). The V and J ends lost 2 bases and 2 bases respectively, with 19 bases between them. The CDR3 sequence is 17 residues long.

The chain has TRBV7-6 and TRBJ2-2; 8 bases fit TRBD2. The V gene end was trimmed by 7 bases and the J gene end by 4 bases; junction bases not matched to a gene: 8. The CDR3 length is 15 residues. Germline-derived CDR1 and CDR2 are SGHVS and FNYEAQ. The CDR3 nucleotides are TGTGCCAGCACCGGGGGGGCGGGAGTCACCGGGGAGCTGTTTTTT. Protein: CASTGGAGVTGELFF.

The rearrangement joins TRBV28 to TRBJ1-2, with 7 bases matching TRBD1. Trimming removed 6 bases from V and 8 bases from J; junction bases left unmatched: 12. Per the germline V gene, CDR1 is MDHEN and CDR2 is SYDVKM. The length of the CDR3 is 14 residues. CDR3 nucleotides: TGTGCCAGCAGAGAACCGGGACAGTCTAGAGGCTACACCTTC. This encodes CASREPGQSRGYTF.

The chain combines TRBV7-2 with TRBJ2-7; maybe TRBD2 (6 bases). Germline CDR1 SGHTA, CDR2 FQGNSA. V was clipped by 2 bases and J by 6 bases, with 11 bases between them. The CDR3 is 13 residues long. CDR3 coding DNA: TGTGCCAGCAGCTTAATTCCCGGGGGCGAGCAGTACTTC. Its protein product is CASSLIPGGEQYF.

V is TRBV19 and J is TRBJ2-2; TRBD2 is a possible D gene (5 bases). The CDR3 loop spans 14 amino acids. Germline loops: CDR1 LNHDA, CDR2 SQIVND (reference sequence). With 8 bases removed from V and 4 bases from J, the gap between germline ends came to 14 bases. CDR3 in amino acids: CASGSGQLTGELFF. The CDR3 region has the DNA TGTGCCAGTGGAAGCGGCCAGCTCACCGGGGAGCTGTTTTTT.

The rearrangement uses TRBV15 and TRBJ1-4, with D tentatively TRBD1 (5 bases). CDR3 size: 17 residues. Trimming pared 7 bases from V and 2 bases from J, leaving 20 bases between. CDR1 and CDR2 from the germline V gene are LNHNV and YYDKDF (reference sequence). As DNA, the CDR3 is TGTGCCACCACTCCTATCTTGGAGGGGACTACTAATGAAAAACTGTTTTTT. Protein product: CATTPILEGTTNEKLFF.

The gene calls are TRBV29-1 and TRBJ2-7; 8 bases agree with TRBD2. CDR3 length: 11 residues. Germline loops: CDR1 SQVTM, CDR2 ANQGSEA. V shed 4 bases and J 6 bases; nucleotides not matched to a gene: 2. CDR3 sequence reads: CSVAGGGEQYF. CDR3 coding DNA: TGCAGCGTTGCGGGGGGGGGCGAGCAGTACTTC.

The V and J genes are TRBV19 and TRBJ1-5, with D tentatively TRBD1 (5 bases). Germline CDR1 and CDR2: LNHDA and SQIVND (reference sequence). The CDR3 spans 14 residues. Trimming cost V 9 bases and J 3 bases, with 15 bases left between them. CDR3 region: CASARGGTNQPQHF. For the CDR3, the DNA is TGTGCCAGCGCGCGGGGGGGTACCAATCAGCCCCAGCATTTT.

This clone was observed a handful of times. J is TRBJ1-1 and V is TRBV5-1, with D unclear. The CDR3 is 14 amino acids. The V and J ends lost 0 bases and 2 bases respectively, with 8 bases between them. Germline lookup yields CDR1 SGHRS and CDR2 YFSETQ. In nucleotides, the CDR3 is TGCGCCAGCAGCTTGGATCGAGGAAACACTGAAGCTTTCTTT. As protein: CASSLDRGNTEAFF.

V usage is TRBV13 and J usage is TRBJ1-5, with D maybe TRBD1 (5 bases). V gave up 4 bases and J gave up 4 bases, with 11 bases separating them. This CDR3 spans 14 amino acids. Germline V CDR1 and CDR2: PRHDT, FYEKMQ (reference sequence). Here the CDR3 DNA reads TGTGCCAGCAGCTGGGGGGGGGATAATCAGCCCCAGCATTTT. This sequence encodes CASSWGGDNQPQHF.

V and J are TRBV5-4 and TRBJ2-1; 15 nucleotides align to TRBD2. Germline CDR1 is SGHNT and CDR2 is YYREEE (reference sequence). Losses at the gene ends were 6 bases for V and 2 bases for J; bases not matched to a gene: 9. The CDR3 runs 18 residues. CDR3 sequence (DNA): TGTGCCAGCACCACGGGGACTAGCGGGAGGACCGCCTACAATGAGCAGTTCTTC. This sequence encodes CASTTGTSGRTAYNEQFF.

About this clone itself: Other DNA sequences from this sample encode an identical CDR3 as well. The chain joins TRBV5-4 to TRBJ2-6, with D perhaps TRBD1 (5 bases). This CDR3 is 15 amino acids long. Trimming removed 4 bases at V and 1 base at J, with 9 bases between. Looked up from germline, CDR1 is SGHNT and CDR2 is YYREEE (reference sequence). In DNA form, the CDR3 reads TGTGCCAGCAGCCGGCAGGGTTCTGGGGCCAACGTCCTGACTTTC. Protein: CASSRQGSGANVLTF.

The gene calls are TRBV7-9 and TRBJ1-5; 7 nucleotides align to TRBD1. Germline V gene lookup returns CDR1 SEHNR and CDR2 FQNEAQ (reference sequence). This CDR3 is built from 16 residues. The junction had 11 bases not matched to a gene; V was cut back by 9 bases and J by 0 bases. The CDR3 DNA reads as TGTGCCAGTAGCCGGGACAGCCTATTTAGCAATCAGCCCCAGCATTTT. Its translation: CASSRDSLFSNQPQHF.

This clone was seen a handful of times. The J gene is TRBJ2-7, the V gene TRBV7-9; a possible D gene is TRBD2 (6 bases). This CDR3 spans 14 amino acids. Germline CDR1 is SEHNR and CDR2 is FQNEAQ (reference sequence). Trimming shortened V by 4 bases and J by 1 base, and 11 bases separated the two germline ends. The CDR3 nucleotides read TGTGCCAGCAGCTCCACCGGGACTTCCTACGAGCAGTACTTC. Translating it yields CASSSTGTSYEQYF. Looking up the rest from reference TRBV7-9 and TRBJ2-7 gives the full variable domain: DTGVSQNPRHKITKRGQNVTFRCDPISEHNRLYWYRQTLGQGPEFLTYFQNEAQLEKSRLLSDRFSAERPKGSFSTLEIQRTEQGDSAMYLCASSSTGTSYEQYFGPGTRLTVT.

The chain recombines TRBV14 with TRBJ2-1; 12 bases are shared with TRBD2. The germline CDR1 and CDR2 sequences are SGHDN and FVKESK. CDR3 length equals 19 residues. V shed 4 bases and J 0 bases; nucleotides not matched to a gene: 10. The CDR3 nucleotides read TGTGCCAGCAGCCGAGGCGGGACTAGCGGGTCTAGCTCCTACAATGAGCAGTTCTTC. This sequence encodes CASSRGGTSGSSSYNEQFF.